The clone carrying this T cell receptor (beta chain) was observed many times. This sample is part of a study of low-dose radiotherapy and immunotherapy resistance in tumors. Both TCRalpha and TCRbeta chains were reverse transcribed with V-gene-specific primers. Amplification, which lasted roughly 20 PCR cycles, used a constant-region primer and V-primer adapter to amplify TCRs. TCRdb called the reads again in MiXCR, with one record for every CDR3 protein. The table lists more than 70,000 distinct CDR3 sequences, around 20% of them singletons. Time point described: after trial treatment. Treatment given: LDRT plus nivolumab, ipilimumab, low-dose cyclophosphamide and aspirin (RACIN trial). Germline CDR1 and CDR2: LNHDA and SQIVND (reference sequence). The length of the CDR3 is 13 residues. V lost 3 bases and J 3 bases, leaving 7 bases between the germline ends.

This sample comprised PBMCs, obtained after low-dose radiotherapy plus immunotherapy. The receptor was derived from a female donor with ovarian cancer. The chain combines TRBV19 with TRBJ2-3, with D perhaps matching TRBD1 (6 bases). This CDR3 reads CASSIQGTDTQYF. CDR3 coding DNA: TGTGCCAGTAGTATTCAGGGGACAGATACGCAGTATTTT. The full variable domain, completed using reference TRBV19 and TRBJ2-3, is DGGITQSPKYLFRKEGQNVTLSCEQNLNHDAMYWYRQDPGQGLRLIYYSQIVNDFQKGDIAEGYSVSREKKESFPLTVTSAQKNPTAFYLCASSIQGTDTQYFGPGTRLTVL.